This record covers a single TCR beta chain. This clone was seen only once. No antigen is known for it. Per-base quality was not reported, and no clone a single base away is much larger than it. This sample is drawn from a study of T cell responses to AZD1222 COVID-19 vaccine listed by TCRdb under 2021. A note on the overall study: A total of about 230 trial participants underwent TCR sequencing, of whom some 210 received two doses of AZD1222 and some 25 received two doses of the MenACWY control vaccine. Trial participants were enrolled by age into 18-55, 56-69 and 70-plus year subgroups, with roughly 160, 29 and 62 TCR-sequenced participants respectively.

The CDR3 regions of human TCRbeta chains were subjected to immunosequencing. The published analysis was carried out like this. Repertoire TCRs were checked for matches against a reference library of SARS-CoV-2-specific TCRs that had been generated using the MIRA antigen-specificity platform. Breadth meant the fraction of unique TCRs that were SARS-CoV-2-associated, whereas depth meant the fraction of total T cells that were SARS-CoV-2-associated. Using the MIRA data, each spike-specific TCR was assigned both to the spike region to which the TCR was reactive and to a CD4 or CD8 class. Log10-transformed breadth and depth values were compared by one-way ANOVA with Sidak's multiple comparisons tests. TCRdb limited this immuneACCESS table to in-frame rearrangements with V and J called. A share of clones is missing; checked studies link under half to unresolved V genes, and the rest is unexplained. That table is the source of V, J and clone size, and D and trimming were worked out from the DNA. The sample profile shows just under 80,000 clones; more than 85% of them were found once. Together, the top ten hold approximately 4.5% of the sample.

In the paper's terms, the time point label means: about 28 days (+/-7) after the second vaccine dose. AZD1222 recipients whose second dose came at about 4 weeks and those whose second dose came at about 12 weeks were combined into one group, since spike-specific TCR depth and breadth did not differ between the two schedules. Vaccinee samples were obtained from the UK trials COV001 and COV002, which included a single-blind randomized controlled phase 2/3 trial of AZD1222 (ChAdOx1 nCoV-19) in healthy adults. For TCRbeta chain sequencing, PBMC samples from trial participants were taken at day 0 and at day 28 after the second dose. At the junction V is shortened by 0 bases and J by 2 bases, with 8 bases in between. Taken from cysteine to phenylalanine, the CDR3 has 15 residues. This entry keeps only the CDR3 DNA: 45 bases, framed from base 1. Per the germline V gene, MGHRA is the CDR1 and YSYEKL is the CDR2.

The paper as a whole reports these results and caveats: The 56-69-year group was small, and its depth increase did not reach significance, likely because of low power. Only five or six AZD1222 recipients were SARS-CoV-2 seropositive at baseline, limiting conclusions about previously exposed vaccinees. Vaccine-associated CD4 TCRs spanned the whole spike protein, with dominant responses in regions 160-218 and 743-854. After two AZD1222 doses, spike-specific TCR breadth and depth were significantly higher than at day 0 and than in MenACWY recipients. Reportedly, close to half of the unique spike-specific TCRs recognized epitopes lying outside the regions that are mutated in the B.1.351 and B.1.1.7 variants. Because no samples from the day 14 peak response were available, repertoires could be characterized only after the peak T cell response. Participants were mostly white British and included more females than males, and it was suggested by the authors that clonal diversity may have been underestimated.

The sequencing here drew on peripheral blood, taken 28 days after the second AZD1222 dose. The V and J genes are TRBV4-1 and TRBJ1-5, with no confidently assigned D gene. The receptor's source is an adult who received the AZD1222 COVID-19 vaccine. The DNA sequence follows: TGCGCCAGCAGCCAAGATCTAAGAGGCAATCAGCCCCAGCATTTT. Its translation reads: CASSQDLRGNQPQHF.